This entry features one TCR beta chain sequence. The CDR3 covers 13 residues. V was shortened by 8 bases and J by 5 bases, with 16 bases between the two germline ends. CDR1 and CDR2 from the germline V gene are MNHEY and SVGAGI. The entry originates in a study of cytomegalovirus exposure and HLA in healthy donors. Primers included in the PCR were 60 Vbeta and 13 Jbeta primers. The table came from immunoSEQ multiplex PCR; TCRdb's copy has only in-frame clones and leaves some out. The ten top clones account for approximately 1%, within a sample of 200,000 to 250,000 clones. The origin of this receptor is a young woman in good health and CMV-seropositive. The rearrangement links TRBV6-5 to TRBJ2-7; possibly TRBD1 for D (5 bases). Specimen: PBMCs. CDR3 nucleotides: TGTGCCAGCCAGGGAACGAGCTACCACGAGCAGTACTTC. This sequence encodes CASQGTSYHEQYF.